The 22 T cell receptor beta chains reported below all come from one sample, sequenced in a study of shared clonotypes between healthy human individuals. Using immunoSEQ multiplex PCR, the repertoire was profiled, and TCRdb retains in-frame clones only, with some absent. The data show 950,000 to 1,300,000 clones, 70% to 80% seen once. The sequenced sample consisted of memory CD4+ T cells sorted from blood. Subset defined: CD45RA-negative fraction. All receptors derive from a man in his late teens or twenties in good health.

The V call is TRBV5-6, the J call TRBJ2-2; D is unresolved. The CDR3 is 16 amino acids. CDR1 SGHDT and CDR2 YYEEEE come from the germline V gene. With 4 bases removed from V and 2 bases from J, the gap between germline ends came to 15 bases. The CDR3 protein is CASSPSLRPNTGELFF. The CDR3 nucleotides read TGTGCCAGCAGCCCCTCCCTAAGGCCTAACACCGGGGAGCTGTTTTTT.

The V and J genes are TRBV2 and TRBJ2-5; TRBD2 matches at 10 bases. Germline trimming cut 4 bases from V and 4 bases from J; bases unmatched to any gene: 6. The length of the CDR3 is 15 residues. CDR1 is SNHLY, CDR2 FYNNEI, per germline. The CDR3 loop is CASSASGGARETQYF. CDR3 bases: TGTGCCAGCAGTGCAAGCGGGGGGGCCCGAGAGACCCAGTACTTC.

A word on this clone: Other DNA sequences in the same sample also yield this CDR3. This rearrangement joins TRBV18 to TRBJ1-2; the D is unclear. The V end lost 2 bases, the J end lost 3 bases, and 10 bases lay between the germline ends. The CDR3 sequence is 14 residues long. Per the germline V gene, CDR1 is KGHSH and CDR2 is LQKENI. CDR3 protein: CASSPSSGDYGYTF. The CDR3 coding sequence is TGTGCCAGCTCACCATCCAGCGGGGACTATGGCTACACCTTC.

The chain links TRBV7-6 to TRBJ1-2, with D possibly matching TRBD1 (5 bases). Germline CDR1 is SGHVS and CDR2 is FNYEAQ. Trimming took off 5 bases at V and 7 bases at J, with 17 bases between the two ends. The CDR3 loop spans 14 amino acids. The CDR3 bases are TGTGCCAGCAGCCCCGAAAGGGGAGTGTCTGGCTACACCTTC. Amino acids: CASSPERGVSGYTF.

This chain uses TRBV2 with TRBJ1-4; D gene ambiguous. V lost 4 bases, J lost 8 bases, and 14 bases lay in between. The CDR3 runs to 14 residues. Per the germline V gene, CDR1 is SNHLY and CDR2 is FYNNEI. This chain's CDR3 is CASSARGNQEKLFF. The CDR3 nucleotides read TGTGCCAGCAGTGCGCGGGGTAATCAAGAAAAACTGTTTTTT.

This clone has just one count. The DNA of the CDR3 is TGTGCCAGCAGGGGACAGGGGGCGCGGCAAGAGACCCAGTACTTC. The encoded protein is CASRGQGARQETQYF. This chain connects TRBV2 to TRBJ2-5, with TRBD1 matching 12 bases. The V gene end was trimmed by 6 bases and the J gene end by 2 bases; junction bases not matched to a gene: 4. This CDR3 region has 15 residues. The germline gives CDR1 SNHLY, CDR2 FYNNEI.

V is TRBV5-4 and J is TRBJ2-1, with 11 bases matching TRBD2. The CDR3 extends over 16 amino acids. With V trimmed by 4 bases and J by 6 bases, 9 bases remained unmatched. Germline V gene sequence: CDR1 SGHNT, CDR2 YYREEE (reference sequence). As DNA, the CDR3 is TGTGCCAGCAGCGGCATAGCGGGAGGGAGTCCCAATGAGCAGTTCTTC. Protein sequence: CASSGIAGGSPNEQFF.

V is TRBV5-6 and J is TRBJ1-1; D gene unclear. The CDR3 has 14 residues. V was clipped by 2 bases and J by 5 bases, with 13 bases between them. CDR1 SGHDT and CDR2 YYEEEE come from the germline V gene. CDR3 amino acids: CASSFQVRGTEAFF. The DNA of the CDR3 is TGTGCCAGCAGCTTTCAGGTACGGGGAACTGAAGCTTTCTTT.

This clone has at least ten counts. The DNA of the CDR3 is TGTGCCAGCACCCCAGGGGGTAGTACCTACGAGCAGTACTTC. Amino acids: CASTPGGSTYEQYF. The rearrangement links TRBV6-6 to TRBJ2-7, with TRBD1 identical over 7 bases. The CDR3 length is 14 residues. Germline assignment: CDR1 MNHNY and CDR2 SVGAGI (reference sequence). V shed 7 bases, J shed 2 bases, and the junction held 8 bases outside the gene matches.

This chain connects TRBV27 to TRBJ2-7; 8 bases align to TRBD1. The CDR3 is 14 residues long. Trimming cost V 11 bases and J 3 bases; bases outside gene matches: 12. Germline lookup yields CDR1 MNHEY and CDR2 SMNVEV (reference sequence). DNA for the CDR3: TGTGCCGCCAGGGGGGCAGGGGGCGTCTACGAGCAGTACTTC. Its protein product is CAARGAGGVYEQYF.

In its sample, this clone was seen a few times. V is TRBV4-3 and J is TRBJ1-4; 9 nucleotides match TRBD1. The CDR3 consists of 16 residues. Germline V lookup: CDR1 LGHNA, CDR2 YSLEER. The V and J ends lost 4 bases and 7 bases, in that order; junction bases with no gene match: 10. The CDR3 spells CASSRTLQGAGEKLFF. The CDR3 DNA reads as TGCGCCAGCAGCCGTACCTTACAGGGGGCGGGTGAAAAACTGTTTTTT.

V gene TRBV6-1 combines with J gene TRBJ1-5; D is ambiguous. V lost 7 bases, J lost 2 bases, and 9 bases lay in between. The CDR3 has 13 amino acids. In germline, CDR1 is MNHNS, CDR2 SASEGT. CDR3 coding DNA: TGTGCCAGCACGATTCAGGGCAATCAGCCCCAGCATTTT. Translated, it gives CASTIQGNQPQHF.

The chain recombines TRBV7-2 with TRBJ2-7; 9 bases match TRBD2. Trimming removed 1 base from V and 6 bases from J; junction bases left unmatched: 7. The CDR3 totals 15 residues. CDR1 is SGHTA and CDR2 is FQGNSA in the germline V gene. The CDR3 coding sequence is TGTGCCAGCAGCTTAGATAGCGGGAGTATCGCCGAGCAGTACTTC. Its translation: CASSLDSGSIAEQYF. Combining the CDR3 with reference TRBV7-2 and TRBJ2-7 gives the whole variable domain GAGVSQSPSNKVTEKGKDVELRCDPISGHTALYWYRQSLGQGLEFLIYFQGNSAPDKSGLPSDRFSAERTGGSVSTLTIQRTQQEDSAVYLCASSLDSGSIAEQYFGPGTRLTVT.

The chain couples TRBV27 to TRBJ2-3, with 13 bases that match TRBD2. The CDR3 length is 18 residues. The V gene's germline CDR1 is MNHEY and CDR2 SMNVEV (reference sequence). Trimming cost V 1 base and J 1 base; bases outside gene matches: 5. The CDR3 bases are TGTGCCAGCAGTTTATTCCGACTAGCGGGGGGTGGCACAGATACGCAGTATTTT. Encoded protein: CASSLFRLAGGGTDTQYF.

The genes are TRBV7-9 and TRBJ2-4; D gene uncertain. This CDR3 contains 11 residues. The germline V gene encodes CDR1 SEHNR and CDR2 FQNEAQ (reference sequence). Trimming took off 5 bases at V and 16 bases at J, with 15 bases between the two ends. Here the CDR3 reads CASSEGQTTYF. Written as DNA, the CDR3 is TGTGCCAGCAGCGAAGGTCAAACTACATACTTC.

The V call is TRBV19, the J call TRBJ1-1, with unresolved D. Germline lookup yields CDR1 LNHDA and CDR2 SQIVND (reference sequence). There are 13 residues in the CDR3. The ends were cut back, 5 bases at V and 0 bases at J, with 7 bases in the middle. The CDR3 sequence: CASSRTLNTEAFF. DNA for the CDR3: TGTGCCAGTAGTCGAACGTTGAACACTGAAGCTTTCTTT.

This sequence joins TRBV19 and TRBJ2-6; 7 positions match TRBD1. The CDR3 is 15 amino acids. Looked up from germline, CDR1 is LNHDA and CDR2 is SQIVND (reference sequence). Trimming removed 7 bases from V and 4 bases from J; junction bases left unmatched: 7. The CDR3 coding sequence is TGTGCCAGTAACGATCCGGGACAGGGGGCCAACGTCCTGACTTTC. Translating it yields CASNDPGQGANVLTF.

This clone is a singleton in its sample. The chain recombines TRBV18 with TRBJ1-2; D remains unclear. The length of the CDR3 is 14 residues. Germline CDR1 and CDR2: KGHSH and LQKENI. V lost 4 bases and J 5 bases, leaving 14 bases between the germline ends. The CDR3 region has the DNA TGTGCCAGCTCACGGGGTGAAGGTTTTTATGGCTACACCTTC. It is translated as CASSRGEGFYGYTF.

This clone was found once. This chain links TRBV2 with TRBJ2-7; 7 bases map to TRBD1. Germline trimming cut 6 bases from V and 2 bases from J; bases unmatched to any gene: 7. The CDR3 length is 14 residues. CDR1 is SNHLY and CDR2 is FYNNEI in the germline V gene. CDR3 sequence (DNA): TGTGCCAGCAGCCTGGACAGGCGAACCTACGAGCAGTACTTC. It is translated as CASSLDRRTYEQYF.

The V gene is TRBV5-4, the J gene TRBJ1-1, with D possibly TRBD1 on 5 matching bases. V shed 0 bases and J shed 0 bases, with 9 bases lying between them. There are 15 residues in the CDR3. CDR1 is SGHNT, CDR2 YYREEE, per germline (reference sequence). CDR3 region: CASSLGQDMNTEAFF. The CDR3 nucleotides are TGTGCCAGCAGCTTGGGTCAGGACATGAACACTGAAGCTTTCTTT. The full variable domain, completed using reference TRBV5-4 and TRBJ1-1, is ETGVTQSPTHLIKTRGQQVTLRCSSQSGHNTVSWYQQALGQGPQFIFQYYREEENGRGNFPPRFSGLQFPNYSSELNVNALELDDSALYLCASSLGQDMNTEAFFGQGTRLTVV.

About this clone: A read error may produce the germline difference seen at one junction end. The V and J genes are TRBV6-5 and TRBJ2-2, with D uncertain. There are 14 residues in the CDR3. Germline lookup yields CDR1 MNHEY and CDR2 SVGAGI. CDR3 coding DNA: TGTGCCAGCAGGTACTTTGAGAACACCGGGGAGCTGTTTTTT. The encoded protein is CASRYFENTGELFF.

The chain combines TRBV18 with TRBJ1-1; D is unresolved. V was pared by 1 base and J by 0 bases, with 3 bases between. The CDR3 runs 13 residues. Per the germline V gene, CDR1 is KGHSH and CDR2 is LQKENI. The chain's CDR3 is CASSPLLNTEAFF. The CDR3 coding sequence is TGTGCCAGCTCACCACTGTTGAACACTGAAGCTTTCTTT.